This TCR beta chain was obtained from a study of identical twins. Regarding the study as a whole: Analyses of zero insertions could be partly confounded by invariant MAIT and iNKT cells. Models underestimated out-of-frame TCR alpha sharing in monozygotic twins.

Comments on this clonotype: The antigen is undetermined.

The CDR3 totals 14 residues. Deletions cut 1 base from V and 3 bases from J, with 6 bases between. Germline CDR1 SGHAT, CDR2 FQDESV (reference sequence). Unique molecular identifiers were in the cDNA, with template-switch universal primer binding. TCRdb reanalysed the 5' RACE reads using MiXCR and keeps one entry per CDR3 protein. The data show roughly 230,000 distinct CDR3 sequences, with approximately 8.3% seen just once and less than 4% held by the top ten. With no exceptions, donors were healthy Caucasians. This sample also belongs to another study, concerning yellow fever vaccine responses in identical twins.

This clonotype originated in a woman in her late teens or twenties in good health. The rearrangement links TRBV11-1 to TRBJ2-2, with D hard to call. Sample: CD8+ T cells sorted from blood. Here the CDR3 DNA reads TGTGCCAGCAGCTTAGGGGCTCACACCGGGGAGCTGTTTTTT. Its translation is CASSLGAHTGELFF. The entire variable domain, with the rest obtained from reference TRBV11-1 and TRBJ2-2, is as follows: EAEVAQSPRYKITEKSQAVAFWCDPISGHATLYWYRQILGQGPELLVQFQDESVVDDSQLPKDRFSAERLKGVDSTLKIQPAELGDSAMYLCASSLGAHTGELFFGEGSRLTVL.